One and the same sample provided the 29 T cell receptor beta chains below, sequenced in a study of response to subunit inactivated influenza vaccine. A single record per CDR3 protein comes from TCRdb applying MiXCR to the RT-PCR reads. The repertoire holds hundreds of thousands of distinct CDR3 sequences, around 11% seen once, with around 10% in the top ten. The data also belong to a second study, concerning T cells expressing NK-cell markers. From that second work: In generating TCR beta cDNA, 5'RACE template switching with UMIs was used.

Sequencing used PBMCs from blood, obtained on the day of vaccination. These receptors came from a man over 45 who received an inactivated influenza vaccine.

The V gene is TRBV24-1, the J gene TRBJ2-1; D is unresolved. Trimming left V 0 bases short and J 5 bases short, with 19 bases between. This CDR3 is built from 18 residues. Germline CDR1 is KGHDR and CDR2 is SFDVKD. The CDR3 is CATSDLGGGPGSDNEQFF. In DNA form, the CDR3 reads TGTGCCACCAGTGATTTGGGTGGTGGTCCGGGTTCTGACAATGAGCAGTTCTTC.

This clonotype was seen only a few times. The rearrangement joins TRBV12-3 or TRBV12-4 to TRBJ2-1, with D perhaps TRBD2 (6 bases). CDR3 size: 15 residues. V lost 6 bases, J lost 1 base, and 13 bases lay in between. The CDR3 protein is CASSPLGGSYNEQFF. The CDR3 bases are TGTGCCAGCAGCCCCCTGGGGGGTTCCTACAATGAGCAGTTCTTC.

This clonotype has only a few counts. J is TRBJ2-3 and V is TRBV24-1; 7 nucleotides agree with TRBD1. Germline assignment: CDR1 KGHDR and CDR2 SFDVKD. This CDR3 spans 13 amino acids. J was trimmed by 9 bases and V by 4 bases; bases with no gene match: 6. The CDR3 here is CATSDPGQPTQYF. The DNA for the CDR3 is TGTGCCACCAGTGACCCGGGACAGCCCACGCAGTATTTT.

The chain combines TRBV7-9 with TRBJ2-3, with D perhaps TRBD1 (5 bases). V lost 4 bases, J lost 1 base, and 15 bases lay in between. The CDR3 consists of 16 residues. Germline V CDR1 and CDR2: SEHNR, FQNEAQ (reference sequence). The CDR3: CASSSILGAGTDTQYF. Written as DNA, the CDR3 is TGTGCCAGCAGCTCAATCCTTGGGGCTGGCACAGATACGCAGTATTTT.

The chain is built from TRBV10-3 and TRBJ1-5; D is unclear. Trimming cost V 4 bases and J 4 bases, with 11 bases left between them. The germline CDR1 and CDR2 sequences are ENHRY and SYGVKD. This CDR3 is built from 14 residues. In DNA, the CDR3 is TGTGCCATCAGTGGAGGGAGGGAAAATCAGCCCCAGCATTTT. This translates into CAISGGRENQPQHF.

This clonotype was counted between two and nine times. J is TRBJ2-7 and V is TRBV19, with TRBD2 identical over 7 bases. The V gene end was trimmed by 4 bases and the J gene end by 5 bases; junction bases not matched to a gene: 8. Germline V gives CDR1 LNHDA, CDR2 SQIVND (reference sequence). The CDR3 totals 14 residues. This chain's CDR3 is CASSTQTSFDEQYF. The CDR3 DNA reads TGTGCCAGTAGTACCCAGACTAGCTTCGACGAGCAGTACTTC. The full variable domain, rest sourced from reference TRBV19 and TRBJ2-7, is DGGITQSPKYLFRKEGQNVTLSCEQNLNHDAMYWYRQDPGQGLRLIYYSQIVNDFQKGDIAEGYSVSREKKESFPLTVTSAQKNPTAFYLCASSTQTSFDEQYFGPGTRLTVT.

This clonotype came up a few times. The chain combines TRBV4-2 with TRBJ1-2; tentative D call: TRBD1 (5 bases). This CDR3 spans 14 amino acids. Germline-derived CDR1 and CDR2 are LGHNA and YNFKEQ. The V end lost 2 bases, the J end lost 8 bases, and 15 bases lay between the germline ends. The CDR3 loop is CASSQTGLSGGYTF. The CDR3 bases are TGTGCCAGCAGCCAAACGGGACTTTCGGGAGGCTACACCTTC.

The table lists this clonotype with a few counts. The chain recombines TRBV24-1 with TRBJ2-5, with 10 bases fitting TRBD2. Germline V gene sequence: CDR1 KGHDR, CDR2 SFDVKD. The J segment lost 4 bases and the V segment lost 1 base, leaving 8 bases of the junction unmatched. This CDR3 has 17 amino acids. The CDR3 here is CATSDLVEREGPETQYF. The CDR3 DNA follows: TGTGCCACCAGTGATTTAGTGGAGCGGGAGGGCCCAGAGACCCAGTACTTC.

This sequence joins TRBV20-1 and TRBJ2-7, with D perhaps TRBD1 or TRBD2 (5 bases each). Germline V gene sequence: CDR1 DFQATT, CDR2 SNEGSKA (reference sequence). CDR3 length: 14 amino acids. Trimming left V 3 bases short and J 3 bases short, with 15 bases between. The CDR3 region is CSARARGGNYEQYF. CDR3 nucleotide sequence: TGCAGTGCTAGGGCACGGGGCGGCAACTACGAGCAGTACTTC.

J is TRBJ1-2 and V is TRBV6-5; the D gene is possibly TRBD1 (6 bases). Germline CDR1 is MNHEY and CDR2 is SVGAGI. This CDR3 has 15 amino acids. The germline V and J ends were trimmed by 5 bases and 4 bases, with 17 bases remaining between them. CDR3 protein: CASSRTQQGAYGYTF. CDR3 nucleotides: TGTGCCAGCAGTCGTACTCAACAGGGCGCCTATGGCTACACCTTC.

This chain joins TRBV12-3 or TRBV12-4 and TRBJ2-1; 8 nucleotides agree with TRBD2. The length of the CDR3 is 15 residues. Unmatched junction bases numbered 12, after V lost 6 bases and J lost 8 bases. The chain's CDR3 is CASSSVGGLVDEQFF. The CDR3 DNA reads as TGTGCCAGCAGCTCGGTGGGGGGACTAGTAGATGAGCAGTTCTTC.

This clonotype came up many times. The chain employs TRBV28 and TRBJ2-3, with 7 bases matching TRBD2. The CDR3 has 14 amino acids. With V trimmed by 6 bases and J by 4 bases, 7 bases remained unmatched. The germline V gene encodes CDR1 MDHEN and CDR2 SYDVKM. CDR3 sequence: CASSLRGGPDTQYF. CDR3 nucleotide sequence: TGTGCCAGCAGCCTCCGGGGAGGGCCAGATACGCAGTATTTT.

This chain connects TRBV6-4 to TRBJ1-1; D is possibly TRBD1 (6 bases). Germline V gene lookup returns CDR1 MRHNA and CDR2 SNTAGT. This CDR3 has 15 residues. V was clipped by 0 bases and J by 1 base, with 9 bases between them. CDR3 bases: TGTGCCAGCAGTGACTCGGGGACACCGAACACTGAAGCTTTCTTT. It is translated as CASSDSGTPNTEAFF.

This clonotype occurred many times. The chain has TRBV20-1 and TRBJ2-7, with TRBD1 matching 7 bases. Germline CDR1 reads DFQATT; CDR2 reads SNEGSKA (reference sequence). The CDR3 extends over 12 amino acids. The trim removed 4 bases at V and 6 bases at J, leaving 6 bases unmatched. CDR3 sequence reads: CSATRQGPEQYF. The CDR3, as DNA: TGCAGTGCTACCCGACAGGGCCCCGAGCAGTACTTC.

The CDR3 nucleotides are TGTGCCAGCAGCCCACGAAACTACGCACTTTACAATGAGCAGTTCTTC. This sequence encodes CASSPRNYALYNEQFF. The chain has TRBV7-2 and TRBJ2-1; D is unresolved. Trimming shortened V by 5 bases and J by 4 bases, and 18 bases separated the two germline ends. The length of the CDR3 is 16 residues. Germline V gene sequence: CDR1 SGHTA, CDR2 FQGNSA.

The chain is built from TRBV27 and TRBJ1-5; no clear D gene. Germline CDR1 reads MNHEY; CDR2 reads SMNVEV (reference sequence). V lost 2 bases and J 9 bases, leaving 20 bases between the germline ends. CDR3 size: 16 residues. The CDR3 DNA sequence: TGTGCCAGCAGTTTAACAATCTTAGGCGGGGTATGGCCCCAGCATTTT. Translated, it gives CASSLTILGGVWPQHF.

This clonotype has more than one count but fewer than ten. The V and J genes are TRBV5-1 and TRBJ2-1; possibly TRBD1 for D (5 bases). Germline lookup yields CDR1 SGHRS and CDR2 YFSETQ. V was cut by 4 bases and J by 7 bases, with 15 bases left in between. CDR3 length: 14 amino acids. The CDR3 DNA is TGCGCCAGCAGCAATGCACCAGGGCGGAATGAGCAGTTCTTC. Translation gives CASSNAPGRNEQFF.

The chain links TRBV3-1 to TRBJ1-1, with unresolved D. The V and J ends lost 2 bases and 0 bases respectively, with 10 bases between them. The length of the CDR3 is 15 residues. CDR1 and CDR2 (germline): LGHDT, YNNKEL (reference sequence). The CDR3 DNA is TGTGCCAGCAGCCAAAGCGGATCTATGAACACTGAAGCTTTCTTT. Amino acids: CASSQSGSMNTEAFF.

This clonotype was seen more than once but under ten times. The V call is TRBV5-1, the J call TRBJ2-2; 7 positions match TRBD1. The trim removed 4 bases at V and 6 bases at J, leaving 6 bases unmatched. From germline, CDR1 is SGHRS and CDR2 YFSETQ. The CDR3 runs 14 residues. CDR3 in DNA: TGCGCCAGCAGCGAAGACAGGGCGGCCGGGGAGCTGTTTTTT. Protein product: CASSEDRAAGELFF.

The V and J genes are TRBV4-3 and TRBJ2-3; 7 nucleotides agree with TRBD2. The CDR3 is made up of 16 amino acids. The V and J ends lost 0 bases and 3 bases, in that order; junction bases with no gene match: 6. Germline V gene data show CDR1 as LGHNA and CDR2 as YSLEER. CDR3: CASSQDPSGVTDTQYF. The CDR3 DNA reads TGCGCCAGCAGCCAAGATCCCAGCGGGGTGACAGATACGCAGTATTTT.

The rearrangement uses TRBV12-3 or TRBV12-4 and TRBJ2-2; D possibly corresponds to TRBD1 (6 bases). The V gene lost 3 bases and the J gene lost 8 bases, with 10 bases spanning the gap. The CDR3 consists of 13 residues. CDR3 nucleotide sequence: TGTGCCAGCAGTTTTGAGGGGACAGGGGAGCTGTTTTTT. It is translated as CASSFEGTGELFF.

This chain uses TRBV20-1 with TRBJ2-2, with 8 bases identical to TRBD2. Germline V gene data show CDR1 as DFQATT and CDR2 as SNEGSKA (reference sequence). The CDR3 consists of 13 residues. Unmatched junction bases numbered 6, after V lost 5 bases and J lost 7 bases. The CDR3 is CSAALAEGGELFF. The DNA of the CDR3 is TGCAGTGCTGCACTAGCGGAGGGCGGGGAGCTGTTTTTT.

The rearrangement joins TRBV16 to TRBJ2-5, with D unresolved. V was pared by 0 bases and J by 5 bases, with 13 bases between. Germline loops: CDR1 KGHSY, CDR2 FQNENV. The CDR3 covers 15 residues. Here the CDR3 DNA reads TGTGCCAGCAGCCAATCTTCTGGGCTGGAGGAGACCCAGTACTTC. Translated: CASSQSSGLEETQYF.

This rearrangement joins TRBV2 to TRBJ1-2; D is undetermined. Germline assignment: CDR1 SNHLY and CDR2 FYNNEI. CDR3 length: 18 amino acids. V shed 4 bases and J shed 4 bases, with 25 bases lying between them. CDR3 amino acids: CASSGGPGGQTPLYGYTF. DNA of the CDR3: TGTGCCAGCAGTGGTGGCCCAGGAGGCCAAACCCCGCTCTATGGCTACACCTTC. Drawing the rest from reference TRBV2 and TRBJ1-2, the complete variable domain is EPEVTQTPSHQVTQMGQEVILRCVPISNHLYFYWYRQILGQKVEFLVSFYNNEISEKSEIFDDQFSVERPDGSNFTLKIRSTKLEDSAMYFCASSGGPGGQTPLYGYTFGSGTRLTVV.

This clonotype was counted ten times or more. The chain carries TRBV12-3 or TRBV12-4 and TRBJ1-1; D might be TRBD1 (5 bases). The V end lost 1 base, the J end lost 1 base, and 7 bases lay between the germline ends. The CDR3 totals 14 residues. The CDR3 loop is CASSLGGKNTEAFF. The CDR3 region has the DNA TGTGCCAGCAGTTTAGGGGGGAAGAACACTGAAGCTTTCTTT.

The chain combines TRBV7-2 with TRBJ2-2, with a tentative D call TRBD1 (6 bases). Per germline, CDR1 SGHTA and CDR2 FQGNSA. The CDR3 is 14 residues long. Trimming removed 6 bases from V and 8 bases from J, with 16 bases in between. The chain's CDR3 is CASRFRGNSGELFF. The CDR3 nucleotides read TGTGCCAGCAGATTCAGGGGAAACTCTGGGGAGCTGTTTTTT.

In this sample, this clonotype turned up a few times. V gene TRBV15 combines with J gene TRBJ1-6; 7 bases are a match to TRBD1. The length of the CDR3 is 16 residues. With 4 bases clipped from V and 1 base from J, the junction kept 4 bases outside the gene matches. Germline assignment: CDR1 LNHNV and CDR2 YYDKDF (reference sequence). CDR3 DNA: TGTGCCACCAGCATCGAGACAGGGTCCTATAATTCACCCCTCCACTTT. Translation: CATSIETGSYNSPLHF.

This sequence joins TRBV2 and TRBJ2-7; D may be TRBD1 or TRBD2 (5 bases each). The germline V and J ends were trimmed by 7 bases and 1 base, with 11 bases remaining between them. This CDR3 has 13 amino acids. CDR1 and CDR2 from the germline V gene are SNHLY and FYNNEI. CDR3 in DNA: TGTGCCAGCAATAGGGACGGTTCCTACGAGCAGTACTTC. Amino acids: CASNRDGSYEQYF. The complete variable domain, with remaining parts taken from reference TRBV2 and TRBJ2-7, reads EPEVTQTPSHQVTQMGQEVILRCVPISNHLYFYWYRQILGQKVEFLVSFYNNEISEKSEIFDDQFSVERPDGSNFTLKIRSTKLEDSAMYFCASNRDGSYEQYFGPGTRLTVT.

V is TRBV15 and J is TRBJ2-1; 7 nucleotides align to TRBD2. Per germline, CDR1 LNHNV and CDR2 YYDKDF (reference sequence). The CDR3 has 15 amino acids. V was clipped by 3 bases and J by 5 bases; unmatched bases: 7. This chain's CDR3 is CATSSKGRANNEQFF. CDR3 nucleotide sequence: TGTGCCACCAGCAGTAAGGGGAGGGCCAACAATGAGCAGTTCTTC.